One T cell receptor beta chain is described in this entry. It has no known antigen specificity. Qualities for individual bases were not recorded, and no much larger clone is one base off. This record comes from a study of blood T cell repertoires in COVID-19 (dated by TCRdb to the early 2020s). Background for the entire study: The collaborator samples originated in the United States, Italy and Spain and spanned the acute and convalescent phases of COVID-19. The prospective study material was composed of cDNA or gDNA derived from T cells, B-cell-depleted T cells, or PBMCs. Subjects who had been exposed to COVID-19, were actively infected with it, or had recovered from it provided the deeply sampled blood TCRbeta repertoires that made up the dataset. The repertoires were released in a freely available public database meant as a resource for research on the immune response to SARS-CoV-2. The samples were drawn from the first 160 participants of the ongoing ImmuneRACE study and from under 1,500 subjects provided by 6 global collaborators. Sample metadata almost always included a de-identified subject ID, COVID-19 status, age in years and sex. Where HLA class I and class II types were available, the types were taken from metadata supplied by the sample provider, not from assay-based typing.

Collaborating institutions collected whole blood in K2EDTA tubes following their own protocols. For TCRbeta analysis, collaborators shipped samples as frozen whole blood, isolated PBMCs, or DNA extracted from either of those sample types. On the study overall, not on this receptor specifically: The quantity of clinical and demographic metadata differed by source and by participant and was supplied without curation.

TCRbeta CDR3 regions were amplified from genomic DNA by means of the immunoSEQ Assay, a bias-controlled multiplex PCR. On the authors' methods: Nucleated cell counts per sample were estimated from amplification of reference gene primers within the assay. To quantify the absolute abundance of each unique TCRbeta CDR3 rearrangement, sequence reads were collapsed and filtered. For each sample, productive Simpson clonality was calculated as the square root of Simpson's diversity index across productive rearrangements. The table comes from immuneACCESS by way of TCRdb, which keeps in-frame sequences with V and J called. Part of the clones is missing from these tables; in studies checked, under half for an unresolved V gene and the rest for unknown reasons. The V and J calls and clone size were taken over from that table, and D and trimming were inferred from the DNA. The sample table lists around 52,000 clones, 82% of them with a count of one. The ten most abundant clones make up roughly a fifth of the sample.

CDR1 and CDR2 (SGHDT, YYEEEE) derive from the germline V gene. V loses 4 bases, J loses 0 bases, and the germline ends lie 10 bases apart. From cysteine to phenylalanine, the CDR3 is 14 amino acids long. The sequence is cut down to CDR3 DNA, 42 bases in frame from base 1. The sequenced sample was peripheral blood. This TCR was recovered from an older woman with acute or convalescent COVID-19. The rearranged segments are TRBV5-6 and TRBJ1-1; the D gene is not confidently resolved. The CDR3 sequence is CASSVRALNTEAFF. The bases read TGTGCCAGCAGCGTGCGGGCTTTGAACACTGAAGCTTTCTTT.